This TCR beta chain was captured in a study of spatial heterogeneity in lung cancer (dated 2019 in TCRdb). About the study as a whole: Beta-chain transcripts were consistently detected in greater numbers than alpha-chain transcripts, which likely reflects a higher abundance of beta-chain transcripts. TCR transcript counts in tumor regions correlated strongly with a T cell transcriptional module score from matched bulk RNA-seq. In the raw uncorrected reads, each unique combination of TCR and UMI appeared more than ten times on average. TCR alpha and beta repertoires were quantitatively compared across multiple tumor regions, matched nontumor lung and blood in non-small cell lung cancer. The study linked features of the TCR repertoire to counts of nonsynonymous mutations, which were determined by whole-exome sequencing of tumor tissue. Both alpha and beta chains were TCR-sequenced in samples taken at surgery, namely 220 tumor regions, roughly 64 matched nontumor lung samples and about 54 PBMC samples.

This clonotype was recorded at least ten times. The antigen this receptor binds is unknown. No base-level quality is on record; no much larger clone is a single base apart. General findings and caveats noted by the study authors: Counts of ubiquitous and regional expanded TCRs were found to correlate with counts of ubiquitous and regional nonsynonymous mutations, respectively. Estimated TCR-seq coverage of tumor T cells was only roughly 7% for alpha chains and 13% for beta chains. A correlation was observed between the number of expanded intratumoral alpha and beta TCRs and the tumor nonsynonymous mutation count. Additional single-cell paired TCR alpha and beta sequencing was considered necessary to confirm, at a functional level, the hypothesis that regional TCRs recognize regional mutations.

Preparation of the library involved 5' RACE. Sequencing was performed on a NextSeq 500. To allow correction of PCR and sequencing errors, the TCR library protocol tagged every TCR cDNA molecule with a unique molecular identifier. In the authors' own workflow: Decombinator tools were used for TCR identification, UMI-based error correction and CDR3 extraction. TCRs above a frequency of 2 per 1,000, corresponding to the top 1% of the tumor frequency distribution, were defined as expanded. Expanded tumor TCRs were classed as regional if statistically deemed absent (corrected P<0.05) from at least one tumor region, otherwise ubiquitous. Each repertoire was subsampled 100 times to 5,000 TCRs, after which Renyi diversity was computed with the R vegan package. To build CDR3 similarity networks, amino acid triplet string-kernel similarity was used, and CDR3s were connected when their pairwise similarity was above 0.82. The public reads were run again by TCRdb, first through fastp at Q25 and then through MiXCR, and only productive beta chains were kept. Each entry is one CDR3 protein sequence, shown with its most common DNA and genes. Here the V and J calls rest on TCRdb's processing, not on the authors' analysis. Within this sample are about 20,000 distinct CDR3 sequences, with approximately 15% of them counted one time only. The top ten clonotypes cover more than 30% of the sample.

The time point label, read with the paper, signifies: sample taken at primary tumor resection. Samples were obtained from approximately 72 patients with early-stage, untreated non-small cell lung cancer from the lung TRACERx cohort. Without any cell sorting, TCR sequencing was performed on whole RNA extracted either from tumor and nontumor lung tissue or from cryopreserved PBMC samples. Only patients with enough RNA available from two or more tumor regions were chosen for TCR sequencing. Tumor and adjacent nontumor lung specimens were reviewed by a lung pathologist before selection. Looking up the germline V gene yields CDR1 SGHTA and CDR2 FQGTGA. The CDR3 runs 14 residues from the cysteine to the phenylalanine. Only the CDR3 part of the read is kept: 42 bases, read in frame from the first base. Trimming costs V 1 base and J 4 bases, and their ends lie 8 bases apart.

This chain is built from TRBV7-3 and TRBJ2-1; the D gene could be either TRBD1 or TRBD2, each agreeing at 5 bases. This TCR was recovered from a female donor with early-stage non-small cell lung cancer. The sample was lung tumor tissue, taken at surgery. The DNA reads TGTGCCAGCAGCTTAAGGGGGTCTTACAATGAGCAGTTCTTC. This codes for CASSLRGSYNEQFF.